The clone carrying this T cell receptor beta chain was observed once. This entry is derived from a study of blood T cell repertoires in COVID-19. Method: immunoSEQ multiplex PCR; TCRdb's copy keeps in-frame clones and lacks some. The sample includes about 280,000 clones, about nine tenths of them seen just once. CDR1 MNHEY and CDR2 SMNVEV come from the germline V gene (reference sequence). The junction had 6 bases not matched to a gene; V was cut back by 5 bases and J by 5 bases. This CDR3 region has 15 residues. Two negative PCRs, clearance, or symptom resolution had been documented for recovered Cohort 3 donors.

The chain joins TRBV27 to TRBJ1-6, with 7 bases identical to TRBD1. This clonotype was obtained from a woman in her fifties or sixties who had recovered from COVID-19. Material for sequencing was PBMCs or T cells enriched from blood (not recorded which). The CDR3 nucleotides are TGTGCCAGCAGTGGATGGACAGGTGATAATTCACCCCTCCACTTT. It translates to CASSGWTGDNSPLHF.